The 26 T cell receptor beta chains below were found in one sample sequenced in a study of blood T cell repertoires in COVID-19. Using immunoSEQ multiplex PCR, the repertoire was profiled, and TCRdb retains in-frame clones only, with some absent. The data contain a few hundred thousand clones, about 89% of them singletons. Sequencing input: peripheral blood. Receptors originate from a man aged 40-49 years who had recovered from COVID-19.

This clone was counted a few times. The chain carries TRBV6-5 and TRBJ1-1; tentative D call: TRBD1 (5 bases). The germline V and J ends were trimmed by 6 bases and 10 bases, with 18 bases remaining between them. The CDR3 sequence is 13 residues long. Germline assignment: CDR1 MNHEY and CDR2 SVGAGI. The CDR3 DNA reads TGTGCCAGCAGCCAGCCCGGGGGATGGGTAGCTTTCTTT. Translation gives CASSQPGGWVAFF.

This chain joins TRBV5-4 and TRBJ2-3; TRBD2 is a possible D gene (6 bases). Trimming pared 4 bases from V and 4 bases from J, leaving 10 bases between. This CDR3 region has 13 residues. Germline V gene sequence: CDR1 SGHNT, CDR2 YYREEE (reference sequence). CDR3 nucleotides: TGTGCCAGCAGCCCGACGGGGGCAGATACGCAGTATTTT. It is translated as CASSPTGADTQYF.

The chain couples TRBV7-2 to TRBJ1-2, with TRBD1 matching over 7 bases. This CDR3 is built from 12 residues. Germline CDR1 and CDR2: SGHTA and FQGNSA. Losses at the gene ends were 5 bases for V and 14 bases for J; bases not matched to a gene: 11. The CDR3 DNA reads as TGTGCCAGCAGCACAAGGACAGGCGGCGAGACCTTC. This codes for CASSTRTGGETF.

Points on this clone: Other DNA sequences from this sample encode an identical CDR3 as well. The J gene is TRBJ1-2, the V gene TRBV2; TRBD1 aligns across 9 bases. Germline loops: CDR1 SNHLY, CDR2 FYNNEI. This CDR3 region has 13 residues. The junction had 2 bases not matched to a gene; V was cut back by 6 bases and J by 3 bases. CDR3 nucleotide sequence: TGTGCCAGCAGAGGACAGGGGTACTATGGCTACACCTTC. Its protein is CASRGQGYYGYTF.

The V and J genes are TRBV7-2 and TRBJ2-1, with 13 bases that match TRBD2. The CDR3 is 15 residues long. The germline CDR1 and CDR2 sequences are SGHTA and FQGNSA. J gave up 9 bases and V 1 base, and 3 bases lay outside the gene matches. The CDR3 loop is CASSLEGLAGVEQFF. The DNA of the CDR3 is TGTGCCAGCAGCTTAGAAGGACTAGCGGGGGTTGAGCAGTTCTTC.

The chain links TRBV7-6 to TRBJ2-1; maybe TRBD2 (5 bases). V was clipped by 3 bases and J by 2 bases, with 14 bases between them. Per the germline V gene, CDR1 is SGHVS and CDR2 is FNYEAQ. The CDR3 loop spans 16 amino acids. The DNA for the CDR3 is TGTGCCAGCAGCTTGATCGAGGGAATCACCTACAATGAGCAGTTCTTC. It yields the protein CASSLIEGITYNEQFF. Full variable domain (outside the CDR3, taken from reference TRBV7-6 and TRBJ2-1): GAGVSQSPRYKVTKRGQDVALRCDPISGHVSLYWYRQALGQGPEFLTYFNYEAQQDKSGLPNDRFSAERPEGSISTLTIQRTEQRDSAMYRCASSLIEGITYNEQFFGPGTRLTVL.

The rearrangement uses TRBV12-3 or TRBV12-4 and TRBJ2-7; a weak D match, TRBD1 (5 bases). V shed 5 bases and J shed 4 bases, with 9 bases lying between them. CDR3 length equals 12 residues. The CDR3 DNA is TGTGCCAGCAGTCTAAGGGGTTACGAGCAGTACTTC. The encoded protein is CASSLRGYEQYF.

CDR3 amino acids: CASSPLAGGLDTQYF. In DNA, the CDR3 is TGCGCCAGCAGCCCATTAGCGGGGGGCCTCGATACGCAGTATTTT. The V call is TRBV5-1, the J call TRBJ2-3; 10 bases are shared with TRBD2. Trimming took 4 bases from V and 6 from J; bases not matched to a gene: 8. The CDR3 runs 15 residues. Germline V lookup: CDR1 SGHRS, CDR2 YFSETQ.

This rearrangement joins TRBV11-2 to TRBJ2-5; a weak D match, TRBD1 (6 bases). This CDR3 spans 16 amino acids. The ends were cut back, 5 bases at V and 2 bases at J, with 18 bases in the middle. Looked up from germline, CDR1 is SGHAT and CDR2 is FQNNGV. DNA of the CDR3: TGTGCCAGCAGCCCAAACCCAGGGGCTCGGCAAGAGACCCAGTACTTC. It codes for CASSPNPGARQETQYF.

The count of this clone is one. The chain is built from TRBV6-2 or TRBV6-3 and TRBJ1-2, with D hard to call. V lost 2 bases and J 4 bases, leaving 14 bases between the germline ends. This CDR3 comprises 15 residues. The germline V gene has CDR1 MNHEY and CDR2 SVGEGT. CDR3 in DNA: TGTGCCAGCAGTTACGCGATCCGAGCCCTCTATGGCTACACCTTC. The encoded protein is CASSYAIRALYGYTF.

The chain combines TRBV9 with TRBJ2-2; a possible D gene is TRBD2 (6 bases). CDR3 length equals 15 residues. Trimming left V 2 bases short and J 5 bases short, with 13 bases between. Germline assignment: CDR1 SGDLS and CDR2 YYNGEE. CDR3 sequence (DNA): TGTGCCAGCAGCGTCACAAACGGGAGAACCGGGGAGCTGTTTTTT. Residues: CASSVTNGRTGELFF.

The chain combines TRBV19 with TRBJ1-1, with a weak D call TRBD1 (6 bases). This CDR3 contains 13 residues. Germline V lookup: CDR1 LNHDA, CDR2 SQIVND (reference sequence). V was clipped by 5 bases and J by 6 bases, with 13 bases between them. The CDR3: CASSYNRVPEAFF. Written as DNA, the CDR3 is TGTGCCAGTAGTTACAACAGGGTACCTGAAGCTTTCTTT. The whole variable domain, remainder taken from reference TRBV19 and TRBJ1-1, is DGGITQSPKYLFRKEGQNVTLSCEQNLNHDAMYWYRQDPGQGLRLIYYSQIVNDFQKGDIAEGYSVSREKKESFPLTVTSAQKNPTAFYLCASSYNRVPEAFFGQGTRLTVV.

The V and J genes are TRBV9 and TRBJ2-7; 9 bases line up with TRBD2. CDR1 is SGDLS, CDR2 YYNGEE, per germline. The V and J ends lost 0 bases and 1 base, in that order; junction bases with no gene match: 8. The CDR3 is 17 residues long. The CDR3 sequence: CASSVGSGGRASYEQYF. The CDR3 region has the DNA TGTGCCAGCAGCGTAGGGAGCGGGGGGCGGGCTTCCTACGAGCAGTACTTC.

This clone was detected only a few times. The rearrangement joins TRBV12-3 or TRBV12-4 to TRBJ1-2, with 8 bases that match TRBD1. The CDR3 is made up of 12 amino acids. Germline trimming cut 6 bases from V and 4 bases from J; bases unmatched to any gene: 1. The CDR3 spells CASSQGAYGYTF. As DNA, the CDR3 is TGTGCCAGCAGCCAGGGGGCCTATGGCTACACCTTC.

CDR3 amino acids: CASSLAGGTDTQYF. The CDR3 DNA reads TGTGCCAGCAGTCTAGCGGGGGGCACAGATACGCAGTATTTT. J is TRBJ2-3 and V is TRBV27; 10 bases agree with TRBD2. The germline CDR1 and CDR2 sequences are MNHEY and SMNVEV (reference sequence). The J segment lost 1 base and the V segment lost 5 bases, leaving 0 bases of the junction unmatched. CDR3 length: 14 residues.

V usage is TRBV7-9 and J usage is TRBJ2-3; 12 bases agree with TRBD2. The V segment lost 2 bases and the J segment 3 bases; nucleotides outside the gene matches: 9. The germline V gene has CDR1 SEHNR and CDR2 FQNEAQ (reference sequence). The CDR3 is 18 amino acids. CDR3 sequence: CASSLSLAGGLWTDTQYF. The CDR3 DNA is TGTGCCAGCAGCTTATCGCTAGCGGGAGGGCTTTGGACAGATACGCAGTATTTT.

The chain employs TRBV21-1 and TRBJ1-1; TRBD1 is the table's D call and was not checked against the DNA. TRBV21-1 is a listed pseudogene. The CDR3 loop spans 13 amino acids. The CDR3 loop is CASRTGYRTEAFF. The CDR3 nucleotides are TGTGCCAGCAGAACAGGGTATCGTACTGAAGCTTTCTTT.

The chain joins TRBV4-3 to TRBJ2-6; possible D gene TRBD1, 6 bases. The germline V gene encodes CDR1 LGHNA and CDR2 YSLEER. This CDR3 is 16 amino acids long. Trimming pared 0 bases from V and 4 bases from J, leaving 10 bases between. The CDR3 region has the DNA TGCGCCAGCAGCCAAGATATGGGGGCGGGGGCCAACGTCCTGACTTTC. This encodes CASSQDMGAGANVLTF.

The chain combines TRBV10-2 with TRBJ2-7, with 7 bases matching TRBD2. This CDR3 contains 14 residues. The J segment lost 1 base and the V segment lost 7 bases, leaving 7 bases of the junction unmatched. Germline V gene data show CDR1 as WSHSY and CDR2 as SAAADI. The CDR3 DNA sequence: TGCGCCAGCATTCCCACTAGCGTATCCTACGAGCAGTACTTC. Protein sequence: CASIPTSVSYEQYF.

This chain links TRBV11-2 with TRBJ1-3; D gene unclear. V dropped 5 bases and J dropped 4 bases, with 15 bases sitting between them. Germline V gene sequence: CDR1 SGHAT, CDR2 FQNNGV. This CDR3 comprises 15 residues. The CDR3 protein is CASSRLRGSGNTIYF. CDR3 nucleotides: TGTGCCAGCAGCCGCCTTCGGGGTTCAGGAAACACCATATATTTT.

The V call is TRBV5-4, the J call TRBJ2-5; tentatively, D is TRBD2 (7 bases). Germline CDR1 reads SGHNT; CDR2 reads YYREEE (reference sequence). The CDR3 runs to 14 residues. The germline V and J ends were trimmed by 4 bases and 3 bases, with 13 bases remaining between them. CDR3 sequence: CASSPKGGKETQYF. DNA for the CDR3: TGTGCCAGCAGCCCGAAGGGGGGGAAAGAGACCCAGTACTTC.

The genes are TRBV4-1 and TRBJ1-6; TRBD1 is a possible D gene (5 bases). V lost 1 base and J 11 bases, leaving 12 bases between the germline ends. In germline, CDR1 is MGHRA, CDR2 YSYEKL. This CDR3 comprises 14 residues. DNA of the CDR3: TGCGCCAGCAGCCAAGTGGACTGGGGGGCACCCCTCCACTTT. It translates to CASSQVDWGAPLHF.

This clone was seen a single time. The junction differs from germline at one of its ends, possibly a read error. The J gene is TRBJ2-7, the V gene TRBV2, with D maybe TRBD2 (5 bases). This CDR3 has 11 residues. Germline CDR1 and CDR2: SNHLY and FYNNEI. The chain's CDR3 is CASSGPSGLHF. CDR3 in DNA: TGTGCCAGCAGTGGCCCGAGCGGCCTGCACTTC.

The V and J genes are TRBV5-1 and TRBJ1-4; 8 bases map to TRBD1. The CDR3 covers 17 residues. The germline CDR1 and CDR2 sequences are SGHRS and YFSETQ. The V gene end was trimmed by 4 bases and the J gene end by 4 bases; junction bases not matched to a gene: 12. CDR3 residues: CASSPRPTGGNNEKLFF. CDR3 nucleotide sequence: TGCGCCAGCAGCCCCCGGCCCACAGGGGGTAATAATGAAAAACTGTTTTTT.

The V gene is TRBV28, the J gene TRBJ2-1; tentatively, D is TRBD2 (5 bases). Germline lookup yields CDR1 MDHEN and CDR2 SYDVKM. The V end was cut by 2 bases, the J end by 4 bases, with 9 bases between. This CDR3 has 14 amino acids. CDR3 nucleotide sequence: TGTGCCAGCAGTTTAGCCGGGAAATACAATGAGCAGTTCTTC. Protein sequence: CASSLAGKYNEQFF. Variable domain in full (rest from reference TRBV28 and TRBJ2-1): DVKVTQSSRYLVKRTGEKVFLECVQDMDHENMFWYRQDPGLGLRLIYFSYDVKMKEKGDIPEGYSVSREKKERFSLILESASTNQTSMYLCASSLAGKYNEQFFGPGTRLTVL.

This clone was observed a handful of times. The J gene is TRBJ1-6, the V gene TRBV19, with 11 bases identical to TRBD1. Germline CDR1 reads LNHDA; CDR2 reads SQIVND (reference sequence). The CDR3 loop spans 16 amino acids. V gave up 9 bases and J gave up 7 bases; unmatched junction bases: 11. The CDR3 here is CASTQGQGVLNSPLHF. DNA of the CDR3: TGTGCCAGCACCCAGGGACAGGGGGTGTTAAATTCACCCCTCCACTTT.